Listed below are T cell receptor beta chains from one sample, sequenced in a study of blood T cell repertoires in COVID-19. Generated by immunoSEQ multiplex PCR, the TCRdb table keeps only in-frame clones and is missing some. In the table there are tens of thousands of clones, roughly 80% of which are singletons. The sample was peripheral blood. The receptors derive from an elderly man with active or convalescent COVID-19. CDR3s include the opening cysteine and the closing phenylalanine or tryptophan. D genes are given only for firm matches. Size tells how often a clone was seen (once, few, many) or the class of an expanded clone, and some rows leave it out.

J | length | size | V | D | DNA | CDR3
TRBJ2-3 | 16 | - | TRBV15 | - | TGTGCCACCAGCATTGGGACTTCTAGCCTCACAGATACGCAGTATTTT | CATSIGTSSLTDTQYF
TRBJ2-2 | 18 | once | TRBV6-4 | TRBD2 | TGTGCCAGCAGTGACCGGCTAGCGGGAGGGCCGTTAACCGGGGAGCTGTTTTTT | CASSDRLAGGPLTGELFF
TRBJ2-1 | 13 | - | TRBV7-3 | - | TGTGCCAGCAGCTTAAACAGTCAGAATGAGCAGTTCTTC | CASSLNSQNEQFF
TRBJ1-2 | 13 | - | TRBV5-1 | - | TGCGCCAGCAGCTTTGCGCAGGATAATGGCTACACCTTC | CASSFAQDNGYTF
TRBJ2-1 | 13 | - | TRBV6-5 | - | TGTGCCAGCACGTTACAGGACTACAATGAGCAGTTCTTC | CASTLQDYNEQFF
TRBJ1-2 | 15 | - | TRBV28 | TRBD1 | TGTGCCAGCACCATTGAGCAGGGGGCTAACTATGGCTACACCTTC | CASTIEQGANYGYTF
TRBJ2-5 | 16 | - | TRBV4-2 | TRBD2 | TGTGCCAGCAGCCAAGAGGGGGTAGCGGTCCGGGGGGCCCAGTACTTC | CASSQEGVAVRGAQYF
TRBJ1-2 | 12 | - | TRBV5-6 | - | TGTGCCAGTCAGCAGGGTAACTATGGCTACACCTTC | CASQQGNYGYTF
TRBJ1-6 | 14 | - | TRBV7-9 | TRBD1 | TGTGCCAGCAGCTTAGCAGGGGGCGGTTCACCCCTCCACTTT | CASSLAGGGSPLHF
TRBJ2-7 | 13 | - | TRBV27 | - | TGTGCCAGCAGTCCCACAGGGTCTCAGGAGCAGTACTTC | CASSPTGSQEQYF
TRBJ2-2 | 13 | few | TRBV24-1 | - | TGTGCCACTCGACAGACAAACACCGGGGAGCTGTTTTTT | CATRQTNTGELFF
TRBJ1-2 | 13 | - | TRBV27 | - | TGTGCCAGCAGTTTATCCAGGAACTATGGCTACACCTTC | CASSLSRNYGYTF
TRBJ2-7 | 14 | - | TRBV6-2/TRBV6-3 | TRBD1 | TGTGCCAGCAGTAAGGGGACAGCCGTCTACGAGCAGTACTTC | CASSKGTAVYEQYF
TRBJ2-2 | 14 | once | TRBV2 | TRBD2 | TGTGCCAGCATCGGGACTACTTACACCGGGGAGCTGTTTTTT | CASIGTTYTGELFF
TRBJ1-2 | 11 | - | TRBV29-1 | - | TGCAGCGTTGGAGACACGGATGGCTACACCTTC | CSVGDTDGYTF
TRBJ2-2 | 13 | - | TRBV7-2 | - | TGTGCCAGCAGCCGGAGGGTCGCCGGGGAGCTGTTTTTT | CASSRRVAGELFF
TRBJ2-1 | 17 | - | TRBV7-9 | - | TGTGCCAGCAGACCTCCCGTGGGGGCGCGACCCAACAATGAGCAGTTCTTC | CASRPPVGARPNNEQFF
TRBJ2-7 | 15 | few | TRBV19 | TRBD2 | TGTGCCAGTAGTTTCCTAGCGGGAGGAGGCTACGAGCAGTACTTC | CASSFLAGGGYEQYF
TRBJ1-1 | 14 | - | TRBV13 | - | TGTGCCAGCAGCTATTCGGGGGGAAGGACTGAAGCTTTCTTT | CASSYSGGRTEAFF
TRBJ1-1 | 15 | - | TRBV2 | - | TGTGCCAGCAGTGTACAGGGAGCCCGGAACACTGAAGCTTTCTTT | CASSVQGARNTEAFF
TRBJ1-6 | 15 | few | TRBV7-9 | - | TGTGCCAGCAGCTTATCCGGGACACTAAATTCACCCCTCCACTTT | CASSLSGTLNSPLHF
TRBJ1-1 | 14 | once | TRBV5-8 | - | TGTGCCAGCAGCCTTGATCCGACGGGCACTGAAGCTTTCTTT | CASSLDPTGTEAFF
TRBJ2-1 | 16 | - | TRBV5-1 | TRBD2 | TGCGCCAGCAGCACCCAACTAGCGGGAGCCTACAATGAGCAGTTCTTC | CASSTQLAGAYNEQFF
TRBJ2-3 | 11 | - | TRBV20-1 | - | TGCAGTGGGAGGGGCACAGATACGCAGTATTTT | CSGRGTDTQYF
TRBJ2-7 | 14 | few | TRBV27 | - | TGTGCCAGCAGTTCCTACAGGGGGGGTTACGAGCAGTACTTC | CASSSYRGGYEQYF
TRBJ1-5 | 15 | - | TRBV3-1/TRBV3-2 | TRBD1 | TGTGCCAGCAGCCAAGACGGGACAGCCAATCAGCCCCAGCATTTT | CASSQDGTANQPQHF
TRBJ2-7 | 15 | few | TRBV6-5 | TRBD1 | TGTGCCAGCAGTAATACCGGGACAGGGGTTTACGAGCAGTACTTC | CASSNTGTGVYEQYF
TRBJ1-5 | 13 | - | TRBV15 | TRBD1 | TGTGCCACCAGCAGGGGACAGTATCAGCCCCAGCATTTT | CATSRGQYQPQHF
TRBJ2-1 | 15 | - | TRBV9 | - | TGTGCCAGCAGCGTAAGTCACGCGACAGGCAATGAGCAGTTCTTC | CASSVSHATGNEQFF
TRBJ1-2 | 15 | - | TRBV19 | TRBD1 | TGTGCCAGTACCTCGGGACAGGGGGTGATCTATGGCTACACCTTC | CASTSGQGVIYGYTF
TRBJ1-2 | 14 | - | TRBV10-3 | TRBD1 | TGTGCCATCAGGAGTGGACAGGGCAGCTATGGCTACACCTTC | CAIRSGQGSYGYTF
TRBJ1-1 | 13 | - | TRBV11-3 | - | TGTGCCAGCAGGACACAGGTGAACACTGAAGCTTTCTTT | CASRTQVNTEAFF
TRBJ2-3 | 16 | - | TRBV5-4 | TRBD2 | TGTGCCAGCAGCCCAGGGACTAGCGGGAGCACAGATACGCAGTATTTT | CASSPGTSGSTDTQYF
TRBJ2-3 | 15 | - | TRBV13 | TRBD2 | TGTGCCAGCAGCTTACGGGAGGGCTACACAGATACGCAGTATTTT | CASSLREGYTDTQYF
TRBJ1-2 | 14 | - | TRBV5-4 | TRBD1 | TGTGCCAGCAGCTTATTGCAACAGGGGGGAGGCTACACCTTC | CASSLLQQGGGYTF
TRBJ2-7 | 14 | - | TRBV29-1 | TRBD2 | TGCAGCGTTGGTCCTAGCGGGAGCTCCTACGAGCAGTACTTC | CSVGPSGSSYEQYF
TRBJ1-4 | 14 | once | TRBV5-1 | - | TGCGCCAGCAGCCCGGGATCAACTAATGAAAAACTGTTTTTT | CASSPGSTNEKLFF
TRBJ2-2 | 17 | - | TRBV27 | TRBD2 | TGTGCCAGCAGTTTTACACTAGCGGGAGTTGTAGCCGGGGAGCTGTTTTTT | CASSFTLAGVVAGELFF
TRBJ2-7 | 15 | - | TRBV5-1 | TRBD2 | TGCGCCAGCAGCTTGGTCCTAGCGGGAGGGAACGAGCAGTACTTC | CASSLVLAGGNEQYF
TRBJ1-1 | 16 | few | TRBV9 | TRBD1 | TGTGCCAGCAGCGCCCTCCGAAGGGGGCTCGGCACTGAAGCTTTCTTT | CASSALRRGLGTEAFF
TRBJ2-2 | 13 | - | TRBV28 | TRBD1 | TGTGCCAGCGGGCGACAGGGAGTCGGGGAGCTGTTTTTT | CASGRQGVGELFF
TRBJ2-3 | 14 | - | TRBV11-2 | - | TGTGCCAGCAGCTTGCAGGCTAGCACAGATACGCAGTATTTT | CASSLQASTDTQYF
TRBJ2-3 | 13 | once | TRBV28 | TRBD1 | TGTGCCAGCAGGCCGGGACAGACAGATACGCAGTATTTT | CASRPGQTDTQYF
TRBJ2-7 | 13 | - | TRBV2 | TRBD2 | TGTGCCAGCAGTTCGTCTAGCGGCTCAGGGCAGTACTTC | CASSSSSGSGQYF
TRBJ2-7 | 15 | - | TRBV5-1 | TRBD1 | TGCGCCAGCAGCTTGGGGAGACAGGGTACCTACGAGCAGTACTTC | CASSLGRQGTYEQYF
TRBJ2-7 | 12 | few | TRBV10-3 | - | TGTGCCATCTCGGACAGCTCCTACGAGCAGTACTTC | CAISDSSYEQYF
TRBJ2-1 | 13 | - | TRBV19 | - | TGTGCCAGTATGCTCGGGGGTTTGGGTGAGCAGTTCTTC | CASMLGGLGEQFF
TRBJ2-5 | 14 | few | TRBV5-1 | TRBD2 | TGCGCCAGCAGCCCGGGACTAGCGGCAGGGACCCAGTACTTC | CASSPGLAAGTQYF
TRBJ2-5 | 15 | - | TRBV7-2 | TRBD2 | TGTGCCAGCAGCTTAAAAAGCGGGAGCCGAGAGACCCAGTACTTC | CASSLKSGSRETQYF
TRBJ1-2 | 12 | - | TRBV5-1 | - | TGCGCCAGTTACAGGGATGATTATGGCTACACCTTC | CASYRDDYGYTF
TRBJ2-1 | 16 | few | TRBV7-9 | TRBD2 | TGTGCCAGCAGTTCTATAGCGGGAGGGCCTTACAATGAGCAGTTCTTC | CASSSIAGGPYNEQFF
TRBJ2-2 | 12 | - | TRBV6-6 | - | TGTGCCAGCAGTTTACTCACCGGGGAGCTGTTTTTT | CASSLLTGELFF
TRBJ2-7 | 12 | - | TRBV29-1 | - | TGCGTCAGTCAGACACTCCCTCGTGAGCAGTACTTC | CVSQTLPREQYF
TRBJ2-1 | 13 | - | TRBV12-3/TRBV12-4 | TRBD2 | TGTGCCAGCAGTATCGGACTAGCGGTTGAGCAGTTCTTC | CASSIGLAVEQFF
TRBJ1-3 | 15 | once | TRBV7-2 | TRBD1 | TGTGCCAGCAGCTTCGGGACAGGGGCTGGAAACACCATATATTTT | CASSFGTGAGNTIYF
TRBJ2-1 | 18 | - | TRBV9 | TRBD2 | TGTGCCAGCAGCGCGGGACTAGCGGGCTTAGCCTCCTACAATGAGCAGTTCTTC | CASSAGLAGLASYNEQFF
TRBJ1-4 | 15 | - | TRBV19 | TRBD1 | TGTGCCACTCGCGCACCGGGGACAGCGGGTGAAAAACTGTTTTTT | CATRAPGTAGEKLFF
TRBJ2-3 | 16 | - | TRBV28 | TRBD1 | TGTGCCAGCAGACGGACAGGGGGGTCTGGCACAGATACGCAGTATTTT | CASRRTGGSGTDTQYF
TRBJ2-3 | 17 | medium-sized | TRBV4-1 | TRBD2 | TGCGCCAGCAGCCAAACACTAGCGGGCACTAGCACAGATACGCAGTATTTT | CASSQTLAGTSTDTQYF